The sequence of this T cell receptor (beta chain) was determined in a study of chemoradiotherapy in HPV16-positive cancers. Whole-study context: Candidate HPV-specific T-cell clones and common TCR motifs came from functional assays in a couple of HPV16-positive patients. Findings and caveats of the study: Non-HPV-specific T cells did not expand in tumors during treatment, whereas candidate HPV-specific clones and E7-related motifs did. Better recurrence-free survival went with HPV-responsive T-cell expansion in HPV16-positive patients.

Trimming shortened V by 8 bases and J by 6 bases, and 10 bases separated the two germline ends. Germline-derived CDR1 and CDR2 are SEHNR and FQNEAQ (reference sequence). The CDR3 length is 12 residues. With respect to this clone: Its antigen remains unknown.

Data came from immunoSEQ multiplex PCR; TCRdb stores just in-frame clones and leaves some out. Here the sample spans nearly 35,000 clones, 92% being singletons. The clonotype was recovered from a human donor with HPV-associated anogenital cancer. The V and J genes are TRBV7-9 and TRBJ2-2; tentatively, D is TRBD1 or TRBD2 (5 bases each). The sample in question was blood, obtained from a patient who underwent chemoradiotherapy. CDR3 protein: CASAGGAGELFF. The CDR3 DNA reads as TGTGCCAGCGCTGGGGGAGCCGGGGAGCTGTTTTTT.